The rows below give T cell receptor beta chains drawn from one sample of a study of metastatic and nonmetastatic thyroid tumors. TCRdb ran MiXCR on the PCR reads. The table shows around 20,000 clones, with around 9.9% occurring only once. The sequenced sample consisted of blood. The receptors come from a female donor with papillary thyroid cancer or a benign thyroid nodule (not recorded which). Some clones in this sample may be carry-over from other donors' samples. Both conserved end residues are part of each CDR3. The order of the fields is clone size, J gene, V gene, D gene, CDR3 protein, CDR3 DNA. A D gene is named only where the DNA matches it firmly. Size is stated as once, few, many or a size class.

clone_size: many
j_call: TRBJ1-4
v_call: TRBV28
d_call: NA
cdr3_aa: CASRETGTENEKLFF
cdr3_nt: TGTGCCAGCAGGGAAACCGGGACGGAGAATGAAAAACTGTTTTTT

clone_size: many
j_call: TRBJ2-3
v_call: TRBV5-1
d_call: TRBD2
cdr3_aa: CASSPTSGSPDTQYF
cdr3_nt: TGCGCCAGCAGCCCGACTAGCGGGAGCCCAGATACGCAGTATTTT

clone_size: many
j_call: TRBJ2-1
v_call: TRBV20-1
d_call: NA
cdr3_aa: CSARDRKYNEQFF
cdr3_nt: TGCAGTGCTAGAGACCGGAAATACAATGAGCAGTTCTTC

clone_size: many
j_call: TRBJ1-1
v_call: TRBV20-1
d_call: NA
cdr3_aa: CSAEGQREAFF
cdr3_nt: TGCAGTGCTGAAGGACAGAGGGAAGCTTTCTTT

clone_size: many
j_call: TRBJ2-5
v_call: TRBV6-1
d_call: NA
cdr3_aa: CASSLDRNRETQYF
cdr3_nt: TGTGCCAGCAGTTTAGACAGGAACCGAGAGACCCAGTACTTC

clone_size: many
j_call: TRBJ2-3
v_call: TRBV12-3/TRBV12-4
d_call: TRBD2
cdr3_aa: CASSLGVGRGTDTQYF
cdr3_nt: TGTGCCAGCAGTTTAGGGGTCGGGAGGGGCACAGATACGCAGTATTTT

clone_size: many
j_call: TRBJ2-7
v_call: TRBV3-1
d_call: NA
cdr3_aa: CASTGQARSEQYF
cdr3_nt: TGTGCCAGTACCGGGCAAGCCAGATCCGAGCAGTACTTC

clone_size: many
j_call: TRBJ1-2
v_call: TRBV11-1
d_call: NA
cdr3_aa: CASSLSRNYGYTF
cdr3_nt: TGTGCCAGCAGCTTAAGCCGTAACTATGGCTACACCTTC

clone_size: many
j_call: TRBJ2-3
v_call: TRBV12-3/TRBV12-4
d_call: TRBD2
cdr3_aa: CASGASGRTDTQYF
cdr3_nt: TGTGCCAGCGGAGCTAGCGGGAGAACAGATACGCAGTATTTT

clone_size: many
j_call: TRBJ1-1
v_call: TRBV10-2
d_call: NA
cdr3_aa: CASSEVMVNTEAFF
cdr3_nt: TGCGCCAGCAGTGAGGTCATGGTGAACACTGAAGCTTTCTTT

clone_size: many
j_call: TRBJ1-3
v_call: TRBV19
d_call: NA
cdr3_aa: CASSILTSSGNTIYF
cdr3_nt: TGTGCCAGTAGTATCCTGACATCCTCTGGAAACACCATATATTTT